The clone carrying this T cell receptor (beta chain) showed up just a few times. What it binds is not known. The germline V gene encodes CDR1 KGHSH and CDR2 LQKENI. CDR3 length: 15 residues. The ends were cut back, 3 bases at V and 6 bases at J, with 14 bases in the middle. These data belong to a study of cytomegalovirus exposure and HLA in healthy donors. Study outcomes and limitations: Cytomegalovirus-associated status was assigned to about 160 TCR beta chains. Among TCR sequences, most were rare, though some public TCRs appeared in many donors.

These donors were members of the approximately 110-subject validation cohort, a group separate from the approximately 670-subject first cohort. The assay was immunoSEQ multiplex PCR, and TCRdb's table has in-frame clones only and misses some. The sample yields more than 80,000 clones, 88% seen once. This TCR came from a woman younger than 35 in good health and CMV-seropositive. The chain combines TRBV18 with TRBJ1-4, with a weak D call TRBD1 (5 bases). Material for sequencing was PBMCs. CDR3 sequence reads: CASSPSSRGDEKLFF. Here the CDR3 DNA reads TGTGCCAGCTCACCCTCTTCCCGGGGGGATGAAAAACTGTTTTTT.